One T cell receptor (beta chain) is described in this entry. It has no known antigen specificity. Per-base quality was not reported, and no clone a single base away is much larger than it. The entry originates in a study of blood T cell repertoires in COVID-19 (dated by TCRdb to 2018 to 2021). With respect to the entire study: Collaborator samples came from the United States, Italy and Spain and covered acute and convalescent phases of COVID-19. The material from the prospective study consisted of cDNA or gDNA derived from T cells, B-cell-depleted T cells, or PBMCs. A freely available public database, intended as a resource for researchers studying the immune response to SARS-CoV-2, is where the repertoires were released. The sample metadata nearly always contained a de-identified subject ID, COVID-19 status, age in years and sex. Where available, HLA class I and class II types were obtained from metadata supplied by the sample provider rather than from assay-based typing. The samples were drawn from the first 160 participants of the ongoing ImmuneRACE study and from 950 to 1,500 subjects provided by 6 global collaborators. The dataset comprised deeply sampled blood TCRbeta repertoires from subjects exposed to, actively infected with, or recovered from COVID-19. What the research found in general, with its limitations: The quantity of clinical and demographic metadata differed by source and by participant and was supplied without curation.

For this chain, trimming is 1 base at the V end and 5 bases at the J end, and the number of junction bases without a gene match is 6. The cysteine opens and the phenylalanine closes a CDR3 of 16 amino acids. Just the 48-base CDR3 DNA is kept, in frame starting at base 1. CDR1 LGHNA and CDR2 YSLEER are derived from the germline V gene. The immunoSEQ Assay, a bias-controlled multiplex PCR, was used to amplify TCRbeta CDR3 regions from genomic DNA. Concerning the study's data processing: The number of nucleated cells in each sample was estimated from the amplification of reference gene primers within the assay. To quantify the absolute abundance of each unique TCRbeta CDR3 rearrangement, sequence reads were collapsed and filtered. For each sample, productive Simpson clonality was calculated as the square root of Simpson's diversity index across productive rearrangements. The table comes from immuneACCESS by way of TCRdb, which keeps in-frame sequences with V and J called. Part of the clones is missing from these tables; in studies checked, under half for an unresolved V gene and the rest for unknown reasons. The DNA was the basis for D and trimming; V, J and clone size are from that table. This sample has over 200,000 clones in its table, and about 80% of those were observed once. The leading ten clones occupy under 2% of the sample.

Participants in the prospective study were aged about 18 to 100 years, lived in about two dozen United States geographic areas, and enrolled through a virtual design. In the prospective study, cohorts were assigned on the basis of participant-reported clinical history obtained from a screening survey and a study questionnaire. Recovered participants in ImmuneRACE Cohort 3 were defined as having two consecutive negative NP/OP PCR tests, clearance from a healthcare professional, or resolution of symptoms. Each participant in the prospective study had whole blood, serum and a nasopharyngeal or oropharyngeal swab collected by mobile phlebotomists. Prospective study participants could optionally give additional blood draws and questionnaires over an approximately two-month period. Prospective study blood samples were shipped either frozen or at room temperature before DNA extraction.

Sequenced sample: PBMCs or T cells enriched from blood (not recorded which). The chain employs TRBV4-3 and TRBJ2-1; 9 junctional bases match TRBD1. The clonotype was recovered from a man in his 60s who had recovered from COVID-19. The sequence in DNA is TGCGCCAGCAGCCAAGTCGGTGGGGACAGGGACAATGAGCAGTTCTTC. Translated, this gives CASSQVGGDRDNEQFF.